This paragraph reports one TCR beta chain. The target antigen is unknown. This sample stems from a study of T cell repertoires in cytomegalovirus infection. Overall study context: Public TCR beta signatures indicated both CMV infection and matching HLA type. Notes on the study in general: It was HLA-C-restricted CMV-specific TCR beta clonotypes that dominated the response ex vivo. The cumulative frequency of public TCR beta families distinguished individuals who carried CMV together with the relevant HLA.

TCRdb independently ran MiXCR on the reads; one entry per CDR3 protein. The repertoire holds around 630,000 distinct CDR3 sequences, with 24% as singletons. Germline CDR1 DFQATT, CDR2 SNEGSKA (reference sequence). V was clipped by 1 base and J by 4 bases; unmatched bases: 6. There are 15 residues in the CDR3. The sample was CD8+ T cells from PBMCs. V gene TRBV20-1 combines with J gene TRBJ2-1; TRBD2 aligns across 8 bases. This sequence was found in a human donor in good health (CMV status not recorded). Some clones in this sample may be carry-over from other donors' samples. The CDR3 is CSARVRGGQYNEQFF. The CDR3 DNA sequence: TGCAGTGCTAGAGTTCGGGGGGGGCAGTACAATGAGCAGTTCTTC.